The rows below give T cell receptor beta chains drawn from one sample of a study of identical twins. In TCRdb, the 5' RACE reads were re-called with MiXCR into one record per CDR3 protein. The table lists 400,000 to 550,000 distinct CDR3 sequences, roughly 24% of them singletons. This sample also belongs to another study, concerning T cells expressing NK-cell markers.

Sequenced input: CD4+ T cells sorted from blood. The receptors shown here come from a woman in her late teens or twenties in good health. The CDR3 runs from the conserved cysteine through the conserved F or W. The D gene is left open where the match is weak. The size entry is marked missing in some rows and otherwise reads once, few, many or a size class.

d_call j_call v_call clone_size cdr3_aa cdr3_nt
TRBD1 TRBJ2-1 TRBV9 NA CASSVEGQEYNEQFF TGTGCCAGCAGCGTAGAGGGACAGGAGTACAATGAGCAGTTCTTC
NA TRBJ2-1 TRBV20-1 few CSATTRNEQFF TGCAGTGCTACCACGAGGAATGAGCAGTTCTTC
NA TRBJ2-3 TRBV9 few CASSGRGGTQYF TGTGCCAGCAGCGGGAGGGGGGGTACGCAGTATTTT
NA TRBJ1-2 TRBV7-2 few CASSSSITEGYTF TGTGCCAGCAGCTCCTCCATCACGGAAGGCTACACCTTC
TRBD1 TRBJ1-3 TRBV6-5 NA CASSSLGTGPRAGNTIYF TGTGCCAGCAGTTCTCTAGGGACAGGGCCAAGAGCGGGAAACACCATATATTTT
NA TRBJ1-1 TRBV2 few CASSEERTITEAFF TGTGCCAGCAGTGAGGAAAGGACAATCACTGAAGCTTTCTTT
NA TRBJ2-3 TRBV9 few CASSVDSPSTDTQYF TGTGCCAGCAGCGTGGATTCCCCCAGCACAGATACGCAGTATTTT
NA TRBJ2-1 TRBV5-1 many CASTGVWNEQFF TGCGCCAGCACGGGAGTCTGGAATGAGCAGTTCTTC
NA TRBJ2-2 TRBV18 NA CASSPRDFSTGELFF TGTGCCAGCTCACCTCGGGACTTCTCTACCGGGGAGCTGTTTTTT
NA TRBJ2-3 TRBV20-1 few CSARRTNTDTQYF TGCAGTGCTAGGCGCACGAACACAGATACGCAGTATTTT
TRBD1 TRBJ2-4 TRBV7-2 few CASSFSGQGTKNIQYF TGTGCCAGCAGCTTTTCGGGACAGGGGACAAAAAACATTCAGTACTTC
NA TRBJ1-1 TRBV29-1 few CSVEGTYRDGDTEAFF TGCAGCGTTGAGGGGACCTACAGGGATGGGGACACTGAAGCTTTCTTT
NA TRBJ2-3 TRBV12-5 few CASGPGYGRSTDTQYF TGTGCTAGTGGTCCCGGCTACGGCCGGAGCACAGATACGCAGTATTTT
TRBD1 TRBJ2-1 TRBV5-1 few CASSLRDRALDEQFF TGCGCCAGCAGCTTGAGGGACAGGGCTTTGGATGAGCAGTTCTTC
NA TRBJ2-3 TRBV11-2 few CATRKITTWDTQYF TGTGCCACCCGGAAAATTACGACTTGGGATACGCAGTATTTT
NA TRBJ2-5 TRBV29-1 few CSVASGTAETQYF TGCAGCGTGGCCTCGGGGACGGCAGAGACCCAGTACTTC
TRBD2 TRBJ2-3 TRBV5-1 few CASSFEVAGKDTQYF TGCGCCAGCAGCTTCGAGGTAGCGGGAAAGGATACGCAGTATTTT
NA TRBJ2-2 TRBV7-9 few CASRRFNTGELFF TGTGCCAGCAGGAGGTTTAACACCGGGGAGCTGTTTTTT
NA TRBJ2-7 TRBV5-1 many CASSESGLRSYEQYF TGCGCCAGCAGCGAGAGCGGATTACGCTCCTACGAGCAGTACTTC
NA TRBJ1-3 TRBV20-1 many CSATTGSGNTIYF TGCAGTGCTACCACAGGCTCTGGAAACACCATATATTTT
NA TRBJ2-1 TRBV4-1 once CASSQEAPWGSDEQFF TGCGCCAGCAGCCAAGAAGCCCCCTGGGGCTCAGATGAGCAGTTCTTC
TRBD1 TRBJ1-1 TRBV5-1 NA CASSGMTGVDTEAFF TGCGCCAGCAGCGGGATGACAGGGGTGGACACTGAAGCTTTCTTT
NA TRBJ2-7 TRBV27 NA CASSFAQTTYEQYF TGTGCCAGCAGTTTCGCACAAACAACCTACGAGCAGTACTTC